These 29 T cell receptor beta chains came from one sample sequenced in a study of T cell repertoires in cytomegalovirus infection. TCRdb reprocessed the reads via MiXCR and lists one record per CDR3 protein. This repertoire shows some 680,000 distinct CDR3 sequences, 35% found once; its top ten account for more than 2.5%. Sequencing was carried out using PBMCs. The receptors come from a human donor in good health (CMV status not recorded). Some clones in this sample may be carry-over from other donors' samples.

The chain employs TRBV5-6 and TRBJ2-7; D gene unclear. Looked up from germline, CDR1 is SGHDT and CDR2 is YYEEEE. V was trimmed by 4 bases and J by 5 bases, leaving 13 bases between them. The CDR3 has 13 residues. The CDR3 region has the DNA TGTGCCAGCAGCCCCGGATTCCACGACGAGCAGTACTTC. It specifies CASSPGFHDEQYF.

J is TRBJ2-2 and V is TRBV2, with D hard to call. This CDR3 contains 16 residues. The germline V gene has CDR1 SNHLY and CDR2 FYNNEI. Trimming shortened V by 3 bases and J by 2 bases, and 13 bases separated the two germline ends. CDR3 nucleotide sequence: TGTGCCAGCAGTGAGGATAGGCTTCTAAACACCGGGGAGCTGTTTTTT. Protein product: CASSEDRLLNTGELFF.

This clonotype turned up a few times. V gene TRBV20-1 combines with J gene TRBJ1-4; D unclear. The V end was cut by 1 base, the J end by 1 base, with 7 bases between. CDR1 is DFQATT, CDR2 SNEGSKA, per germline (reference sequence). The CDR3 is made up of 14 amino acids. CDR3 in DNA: TGCAGTGCTAGAGGGTCTTTAACTAATGAAAAACTGTTTTTT. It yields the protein CSARGSLTNEKLFF.

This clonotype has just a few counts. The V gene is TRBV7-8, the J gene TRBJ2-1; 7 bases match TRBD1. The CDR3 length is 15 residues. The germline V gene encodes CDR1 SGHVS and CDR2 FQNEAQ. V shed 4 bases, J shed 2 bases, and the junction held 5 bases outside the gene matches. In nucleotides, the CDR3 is TGTGCCAGCAGCTATGGACAGGCTACCTACAATGAGCAGTTCTTC. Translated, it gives CASSYGQATYNEQFF.

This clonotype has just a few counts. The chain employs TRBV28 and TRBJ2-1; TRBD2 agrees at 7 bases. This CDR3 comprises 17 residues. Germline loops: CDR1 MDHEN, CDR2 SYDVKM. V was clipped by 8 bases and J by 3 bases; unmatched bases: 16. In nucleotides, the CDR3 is TGTGCCAGCCGACGACCCTCCTGGCGGGAGATCTACAATGAGCAGTTCTTC. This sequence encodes CASRRPSWREIYNEQFF.

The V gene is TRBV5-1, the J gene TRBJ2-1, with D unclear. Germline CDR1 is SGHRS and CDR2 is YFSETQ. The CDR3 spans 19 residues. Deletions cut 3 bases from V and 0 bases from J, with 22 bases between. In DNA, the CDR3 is TGCGCCAGCAGCTCCCGGGTCACCGATGGGCAGAGCTCCTACAATGAGCAGTTCTTC. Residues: CASSSRVTDGQSSYNEQFF.

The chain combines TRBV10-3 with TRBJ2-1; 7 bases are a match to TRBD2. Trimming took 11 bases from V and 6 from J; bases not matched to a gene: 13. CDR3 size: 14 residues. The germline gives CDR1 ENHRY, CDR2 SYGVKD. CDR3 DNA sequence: TGTGCCTCCCTCGGGGCGGGAGACTTCAATGAGCAGTTCTTC. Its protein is CASLGAGDFNEQFF.

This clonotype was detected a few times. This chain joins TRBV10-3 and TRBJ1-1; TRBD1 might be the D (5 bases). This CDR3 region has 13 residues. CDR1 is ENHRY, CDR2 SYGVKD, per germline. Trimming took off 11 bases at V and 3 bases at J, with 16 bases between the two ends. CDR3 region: CASGGLRDTEAFF. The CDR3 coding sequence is TGTGCCTCCGGGGGATTGAGGGACACTGAAGCTTTCTTT.

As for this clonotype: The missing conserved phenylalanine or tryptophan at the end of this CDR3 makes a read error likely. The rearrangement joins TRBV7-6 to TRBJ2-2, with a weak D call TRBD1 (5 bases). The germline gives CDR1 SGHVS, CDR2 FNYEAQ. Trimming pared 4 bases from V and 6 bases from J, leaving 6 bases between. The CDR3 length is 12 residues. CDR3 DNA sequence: TGTGCCAGCAGCTCCAGGGCCGGGGAGCTGTTTTCT. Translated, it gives CASSSRAGELFS.

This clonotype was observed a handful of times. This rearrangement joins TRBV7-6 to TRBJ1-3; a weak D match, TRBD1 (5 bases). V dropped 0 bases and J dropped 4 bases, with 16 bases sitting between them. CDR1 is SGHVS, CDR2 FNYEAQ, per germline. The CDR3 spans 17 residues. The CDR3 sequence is CASSLAGGRQGGNTIYF. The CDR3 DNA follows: TGTGCCAGCAGCTTAGCTGGTGGGAGGCAGGGAGGAAACACCATATATTTT.

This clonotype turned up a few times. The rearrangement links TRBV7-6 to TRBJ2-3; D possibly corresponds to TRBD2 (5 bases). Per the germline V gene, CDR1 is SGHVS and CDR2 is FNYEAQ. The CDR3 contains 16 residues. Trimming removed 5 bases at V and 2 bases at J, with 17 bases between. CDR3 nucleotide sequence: TGTGCCAGCAGCCGGGCCCGGGGAGAACCCACAGATACGCAGTATTTT. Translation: CASSRARGEPTDTQYF.

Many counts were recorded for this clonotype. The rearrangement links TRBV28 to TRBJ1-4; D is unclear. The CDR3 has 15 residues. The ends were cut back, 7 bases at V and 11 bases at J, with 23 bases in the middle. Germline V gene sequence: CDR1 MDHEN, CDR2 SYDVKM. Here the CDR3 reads CASTGGLGSGWKLFF. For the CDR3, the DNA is TGTGCCAGCACCGGTGGTTTAGGGTCCGGTTGGAAACTGTTTTTT.

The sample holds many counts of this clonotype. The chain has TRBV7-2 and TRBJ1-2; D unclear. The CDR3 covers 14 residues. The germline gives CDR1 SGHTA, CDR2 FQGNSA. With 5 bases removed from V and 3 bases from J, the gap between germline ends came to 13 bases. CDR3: CASSLQRFDYGYTF. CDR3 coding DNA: TGTGCCAGCAGCCTACAGAGATTCGACTATGGCTACACCTTC.

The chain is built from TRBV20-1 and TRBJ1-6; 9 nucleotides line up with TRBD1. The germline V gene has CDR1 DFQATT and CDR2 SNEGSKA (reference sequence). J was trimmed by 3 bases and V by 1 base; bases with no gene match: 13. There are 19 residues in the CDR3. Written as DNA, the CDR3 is TGCAGTGCTAGAGCTAATGGGAGGGGACAGGGTCTCTATAATTCACCCCTCCACTTT. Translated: CSARANGRGQGLYNSPLHF.

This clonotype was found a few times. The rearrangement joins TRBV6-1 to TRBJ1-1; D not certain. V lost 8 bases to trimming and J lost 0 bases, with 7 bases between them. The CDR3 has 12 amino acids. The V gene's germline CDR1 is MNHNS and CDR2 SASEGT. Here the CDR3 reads CASGLMNTEAFF. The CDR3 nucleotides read TGTGCCAGCGGACTAATGAACACTGAAGCTTTCTTT.

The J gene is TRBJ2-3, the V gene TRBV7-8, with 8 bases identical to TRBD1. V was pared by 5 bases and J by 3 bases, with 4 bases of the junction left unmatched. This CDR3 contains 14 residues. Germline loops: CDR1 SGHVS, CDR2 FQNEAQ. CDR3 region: CASSIDRGTDTQYF. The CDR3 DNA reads TGTGCCAGCAGCATTGACAGGGGTACAGATACGCAGTATTTT.

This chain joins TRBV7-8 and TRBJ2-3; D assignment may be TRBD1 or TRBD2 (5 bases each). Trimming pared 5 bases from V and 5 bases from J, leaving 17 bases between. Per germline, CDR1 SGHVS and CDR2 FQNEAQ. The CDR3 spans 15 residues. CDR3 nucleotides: TGTGCCAGCAGCCCGGGACGGGTCGTTGGAGATACGCAGTATTTT. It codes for CASSPGRVVGDTQYF.

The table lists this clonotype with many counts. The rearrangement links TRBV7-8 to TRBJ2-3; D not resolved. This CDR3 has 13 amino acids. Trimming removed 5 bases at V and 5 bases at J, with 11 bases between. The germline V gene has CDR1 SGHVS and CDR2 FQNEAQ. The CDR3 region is CASSLSPRDTQYF. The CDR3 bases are TGTGCCAGCAGCCTAAGCCCGCGAGATACGCAGTATTTT.

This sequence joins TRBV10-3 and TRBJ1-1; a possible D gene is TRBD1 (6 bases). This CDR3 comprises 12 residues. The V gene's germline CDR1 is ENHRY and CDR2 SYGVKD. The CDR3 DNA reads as TGTGGTACCGGGGGGCTGGGGACTGAAGCTTTCTTT. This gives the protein CGTGGLGTEAFF.

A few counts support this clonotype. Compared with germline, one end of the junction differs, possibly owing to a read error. DNA of the CDR3: TGTGCTAGCAGCTTAACTTTAGGGACTAGCGGGAGAATCACCGGGGAGCTGTTTTTT. It specifies CASSLTLGTSGRITGELFF. The V gene is TRBV7-7, the J gene TRBJ2-2, with 14 nucleotides matching TRBD2. Germline assignment: CDR1 SSHAT and CDR2 FNYEAQ (reference sequence). This CDR3 has 19 residues.

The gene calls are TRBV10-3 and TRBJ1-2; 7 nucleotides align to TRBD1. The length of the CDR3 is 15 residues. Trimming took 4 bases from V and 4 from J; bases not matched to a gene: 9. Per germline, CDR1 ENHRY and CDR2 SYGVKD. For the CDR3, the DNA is TGTGCCATCAGTGGGACCGGACAGGCGTCCTATGGCTACACCTTC. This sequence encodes CAISGTGQASYGYTF.

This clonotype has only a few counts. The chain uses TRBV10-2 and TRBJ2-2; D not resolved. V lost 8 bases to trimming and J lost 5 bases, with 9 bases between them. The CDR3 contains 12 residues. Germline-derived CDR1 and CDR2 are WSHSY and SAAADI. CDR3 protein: CASGLPTGELFF. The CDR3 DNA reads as TGCGCCAGCGGGTTACCGACCGGGGAGCTGTTTTTT.

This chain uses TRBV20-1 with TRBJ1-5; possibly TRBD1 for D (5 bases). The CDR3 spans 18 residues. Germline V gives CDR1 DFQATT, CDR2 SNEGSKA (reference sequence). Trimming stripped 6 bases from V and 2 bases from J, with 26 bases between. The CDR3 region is CSARTPGQFLRGNQPQHF. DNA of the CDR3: TGCAGTGCCCGAACCCCAGGGCAATTTCTCAGGGGCAATCAGCCCCAGCATTTT.

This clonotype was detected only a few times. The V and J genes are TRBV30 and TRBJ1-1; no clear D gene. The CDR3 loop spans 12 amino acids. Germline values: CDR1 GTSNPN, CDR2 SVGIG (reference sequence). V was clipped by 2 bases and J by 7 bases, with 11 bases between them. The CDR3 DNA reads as TGTGCCTGGAGTAGAGGCGGAGATGAAGCTTTCTTT. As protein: CAWSRGGDEAFF.

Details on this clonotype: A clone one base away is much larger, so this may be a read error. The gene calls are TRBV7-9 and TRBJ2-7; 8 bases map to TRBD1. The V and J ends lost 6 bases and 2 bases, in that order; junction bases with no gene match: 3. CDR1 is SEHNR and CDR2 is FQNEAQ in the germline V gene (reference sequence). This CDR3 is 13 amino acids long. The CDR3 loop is CASRPDRAYEQYF. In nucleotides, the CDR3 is TGTGCCAGCAGACCGGACAGGGCCTACGAGCAGTACTTC.

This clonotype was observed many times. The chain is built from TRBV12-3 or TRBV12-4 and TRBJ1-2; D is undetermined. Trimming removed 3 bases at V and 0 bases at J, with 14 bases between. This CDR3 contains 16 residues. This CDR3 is CASSFQIGRANYGYTF. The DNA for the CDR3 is TGTGCCAGCAGTTTTCAAATAGGGAGGGCTAACTATGGCTACACCTTC.

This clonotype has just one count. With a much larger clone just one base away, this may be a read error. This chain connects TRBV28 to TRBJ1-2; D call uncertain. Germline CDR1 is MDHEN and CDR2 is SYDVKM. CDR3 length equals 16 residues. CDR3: CGSSIFQVLSSYGYTF. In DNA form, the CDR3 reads TGTGGCAGCAGTATTTTCCAGGTTCTGTCTAGCTATGGCTACACCTTC.

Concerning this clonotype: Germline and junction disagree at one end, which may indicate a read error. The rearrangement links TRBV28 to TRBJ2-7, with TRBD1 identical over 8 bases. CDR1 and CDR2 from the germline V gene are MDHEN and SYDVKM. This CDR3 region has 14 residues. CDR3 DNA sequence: TGTGCCAGCAGTTCAGGGGGCCTACCCAACGATCAGTACTTC. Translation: CASSSGGLPNDQYF. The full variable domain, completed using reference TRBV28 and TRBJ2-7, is DVKVTQSSRYLVKRTGEKVFLECVQDMDHENMFWYRQDPGLGLRLIYFSYDVKMKEKGDIPEGYSVSREKKERFSLILESASTNQTSMYLCASSSGGLPNDQYFGPGTRLTVT.

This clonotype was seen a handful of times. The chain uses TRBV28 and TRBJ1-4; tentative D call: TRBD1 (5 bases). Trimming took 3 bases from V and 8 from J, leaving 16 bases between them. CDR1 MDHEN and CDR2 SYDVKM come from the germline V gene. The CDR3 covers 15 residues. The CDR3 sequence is CASSFSQGGREKLFF. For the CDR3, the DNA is TGTGCCAGCAGTTTTTCCCAGGGAGGTAGGGAAAAACTGTTTTTT.